The TCR beta chain under discussion was sequenced for a study of shared clonotypes between healthy human individuals (dated by TCRdb to 2018 to 2020). Looking at the study overall: Three men and two women, aged 18 to 49 years, made up the cohort. Per donor, three plates each were used for CD4 naive and CD4 memory, two for CD8 naive, and one for CD8 memory. The study deeply sequenced blood TCR repertoires of several healthy adults to estimate repertoire size and the extent of clonotype sharing between individuals. To increase sequencing depth and limit assay-specific biases, TCR repertoire library preparation and sequencing were carried out by different laboratories using diverse techniques. Between about 0.85 and 9.5 billion PBMCs per donor were obtained by leukapheresis. On the study overall, not on this receptor specifically: Sharing across several donors was observed for about 5% of naive CD4, less than 4% of naive CD8, over 2% of memory CD4, and roughly 0.43% of memory CD8 clonotypes. Even with the large sequencing depth, rarefaction of the sorted-subset datasets indicated that sequencing was incomplete. Only blood was sampled, and tissue TCR repertoires likely differ from those in blood. The genetic and exposure-history diversity represented was limited by the small number of donors. Naive subsets generally had larger estimated clonotype richness than memory subsets. Pairwise subsampling indicated that sequencing depth was expected to affect the degree of clonotype sharing among donors. Compared with non-shared clonotypes, the clonotypes found in all four sorted-subset donors had higher generation probabilities.

CDR1 and CDR2 were assigned from the germline V gene (reference sequence) as SSHAT and FNYEAQ. The CDR3 has 16 amino acids, counting the end cysteine and phenylalanine. Only the CDR3 DNA stays, 48 bases, in frame from base 1. Using the deep immunoSEQ assay, multiplex PCR amplified TCR CDR3 regions from genomic DNA. Extracted genomic DNA from each cell subset was spread evenly across all wells of several immunoSEQ 96-well plates, with each plate serving as a replicate. For sorted subsets, each replicate PCR was loaded with 200 to 250 ng genomic DNA, equivalent to approximately 33,000 T cell genomes. Purified libraries were measured with a Qubit 3.0 fluorometer, size-checked on a Bioanalyzer 2100, and measured again with the KAPA Library Quantification kit. Every immunoSEQ 96-well plate was sequenced on a separate single-read 150-cycle Illumina NextSeq 550 flow cell. Per the authors' processing: Because only junctional sequences without quality scores were contained in the immunoSEQ output, filtering matching that applied to full-length reads could not be performed. To assign V/J genes and CDR3, sequences were annotated using PyIR, a Python wrapper for IgBLAST v1.9, with IMGT germline references. Reads were removed for weak V/J assignments (E-value above 1e-6), missing CDR3, stop codons, out-of-frame junctions, or ambiguous translated residues. V3J clonotypes were defined as sequences sharing the same inferred V gene, J gene, and CDR3 amino acid sequence. The percentage overlap between two repertoires was calculated by dividing the number of shared unique clonotypes by the size of the smaller repertoire. Repertoire richness was assessed with RTK rarefaction, the Chao1 estimator, and Recon v2.1 estimates of unobserved clonotypes. OLGA was used to compute generation probabilities for all TCRbeta clonotypes that the gDNA method yielded from a handful of donors. Drawn from immuneACCESS, this table holds only the in-frame rearrangements with V and J called that TCRdb kept. Clones are partly lost; checked studies trace under half to an unresolved V gene and leave the rest unexplained. D and trimming were read from the DNA, whereas the V and J calls and clone size are those reported in that table. The sample table holds roughly 1 million clones, of which 75% were seen once. The top ten constitute about 1.5% of the sample.

This clone was seen more than once but under ten times. Its target antigen remains unknown. Germline is not matched at one junction end, which may reflect a read error. Healthy HIV-negative adults with no recently reported acute infections or vaccinations were included as donors. All donors were Caucasian adults living in Nashville, Tennessee, USA. Magnetic negative selection was used to enrich CD4+ T cells, after which naive cells were positively selected on CD45RA and the negative fraction became the memory subset. After blood collection by leukapheresis, PBMCs were isolated using Ficoll-Histopaque density gradient centrifugation and then cryopreserved in the vapor phase of liquid nitrogen. Analytical flow cytometry was used to check the purity and quantity of each magnetically sorted T cell population. Genomic DNA was isolated from each sorted fraction and quantified by UV absorbance on a Nanodrop 2000c.

The sequence came from a man between 18 and 29 years old in good health. Sequencing used memory CD4+ T cells sorted from blood. According to the study, the label for this sample's cell subset or site signals: CD45RA-negative fraction. The chain couples TRBV7-7 to TRBJ2-5; 12 of the junction bases match TRBD2. The CDR3 here reads CASSLDLTSGGETQYF. The DNA reads as follows: TGTGCTAGCAGCTTAGACTTGACTAGCGGGGGTGAGACCCAGTACTTC.